Listed below are T cell receptor beta chains from one sample, sequenced in a study of T-cell memory formation after mild COVID-19. MiXCR, run by TCRdb on the 5' RACE reads, gives a single entry per CDR3 protein. The sample lists 250,000 or so distinct CDR3 sequences, roughly 18% occurring once. Sequenced material: PBMCs or a T cell subset sorted from them (not recorded which). These receptors all come from a man between 18 and 35 years old who had mild COVID-19 (a few samples of this study predate the infection). Cell type and time point are not known. Both conserved end residues are part of each CDR3. A D gene is named only where the DNA matches it firmly. Only part of the rows carry a size: once, few, many, or a class if the clone is expanded.

j_gene | abundance | v_gene | d_gene | CDR3nt | CDR3aa
TRBJ2-1 | few | TRBV29-1 | NA | TGCAGCGTTGTTGACCGGGGTTCCTACAATGAGCAGTTCTTC | CSVVDRGSYNEQFF
TRBJ2-3 | few | TRBV20-1 | NA | TGCAGTGCTAAGTACGAAGGAGATACGCAGTATTTT | CSAKYEGDTQYF
TRBJ2-5 | NA | TRBV2 | TRBD2 | TGTGCCAGCAGTCGACTAGCGGGGGAACTGGAGACCCAGTACTTC | CASSRLAGELETQYF
TRBJ1-5 | few | TRBV7-9 | NA | TGTGCCAGCAGCTGGGATAATCAGCCCCAGCATTTT | CASSWDNQPQHF
TRBJ2-3 | few | TRBV5-1 | NA | TGCGCCAGCAGCTCCAGGTGGAACTCCACAGATACGCAGTATTTT | CASSSRWNSTDTQYF
TRBJ2-2 | few | TRBV4-3 | NA | TGCGCCAGCAGCCAAGAAGCCTTCCACACCGGGGAGCTGTTTTTT | CASSQEAFHTGELFF
TRBJ2-5 | NA | TRBV7-9 | NA | TGTGCCAGCAGCTTAGGAGGGAGGAGGGTGCAAGAGACCCAGTACTTC | CASSLGGRRVQETQYF
TRBJ1-2 | many | TRBV4-1 | NA | TGCGCCAGCAGCCAAGACCGGGGGTTCAATGGCTACACCTTC | CASSQDRGFNGYTF
TRBJ2-5 | NA | TRBV20-1 | TRBD2 | TGCAGTGCTAGGGGTCGGCGGGGGTCGGAGGAGACCCAGTACTTC | CSARGRRGSEETQYF
TRBJ2-2 | NA | TRBV7-8 | TRBD1 | TGTGCCAGCAGCATGGACAGGGGTTACGGGGAGCTGTTTTTT | CASSMDRGYGELFF
TRBJ2-2 | few | TRBV20-1 | TRBD1 | TGCAGTGCTAGAGGGGACAGGAACACCGGGGAGCTGTTTTTT | CSARGDRNTGELFF
TRBJ2-7 | many | TRBV7-8 | TRBD1 | TGTGCCAGCAGCTTGGGACAGGGGGCTGGTGAGCAGTACTTC | CASSLGQGAGEQYF
TRBJ1-2 | few | TRBV4-3 | NA | TGCGCCAGCAGCCAAGACACCTTGGCAGCCTATGGCTACACCTTC | CASSQDTLAAYGYTF
TRBJ1-5 | many | TRBV7-6 | NA | TGTGCCAGCAGCCTATCCGGGACATCAAATCAGCCCCAGCATTTT | CASSLSGTSNQPQHF
TRBJ1-2 | few | TRBV6-6 | NA | TGTGCCAGCAGCCCACCCGAGTCCTATGGCTACACCTTC | CASSPPESYGYTF
TRBJ2-7 | many | TRBV12-3/TRBV12-4 | TRBD2 | TGTGCCAGCAGCCCTACAATAGCGGGGGGCTACGAGCAGTACTTC | CASSPTIAGGYEQYF
TRBJ1-1 | NA | TRBV19 | NA | TGTGCCAGCCGTATAATGGGGAACACTGAAGCTTTCTTT | CASRIMGNTEAFF